Shown below are 10 T cell receptor beta chains from a single sample sequenced in a study of OX40 agonist ivuxolimab in advanced cancers. Receptor amplification or capture employed the immunoSEQ multiplex PCR assay. In TCRdb, the immuneACCESS table is reduced to in-frame sequences with V and J assigned. These tables do not hold every clone; where another copy was compared, an unresolved V gene accounts for under half, and the others remain unexplained. The sample table shows under 85,000 clones, and approximately 87% are seen once. Jointly, the top ten make up about 0.68% of the sample. This sample comprised CD4+ or CD8+ T cells sorted from blood, obtained in a trial of the OX40 agonist ivuxolimab. These receptors were collected from an adult with an advanced solid tumor such as melanoma, head and neck, liver or kidney cancer.

The rearrangement joins TRBV5-1 to TRBJ1-1; the match to TRBD1 covers 7 bases. The J segment lost 4 bases and the V segment lost 3 bases, leaving 3 bases of the junction unmatched. Per the germline V gene, CDR1 is SGHRS and CDR2 is YFSETQ. This CDR3 is 13 amino acids long. CDR3 protein: CASSSQGGTEAFF. CDR3 coding DNA: TGCGCCAGCAGCTCCCAGGGGGGCACTGAAGCTTTCTTT.

Note on this clone: One end of the junction fails to match germline, which may point to a read error. The chain combines TRBV7-7 with TRBJ2-1; 13 bases map to TRBD2. This CDR3 is 15 amino acids long. Germline lookup yields CDR1 SSHAT and CDR2 FNYEAQ (reference sequence). The CDR3 bases are TGTGCTAGCAGCGTCGGGACTAGCGGGAACAATGAGCAGTTCTTC. Encoded protein: CASSVGTSGNNEQFF.

This clone is a singleton in its sample. The chain is built from TRBV29-1 and TRBJ2-1; unclear D gene. Germline values: CDR1 SQVTM, CDR2 ANQGSEA. V shed 5 bases and J shed 9 bases, with 17 bases lying between them. The CDR3 is 13 residues long. The chain's CDR3 is CSVRRLEHGEQFF. In nucleotides, the CDR3 is TGCAGCGTTCGACGGCTAGAGCATGGTGAGCAGTTCTTC.

This clone was observed a single time. The chain combines TRBV2 with TRBJ2-7; D assignment may be TRBD1 or TRBD2 (5 bases each). This CDR3 comprises 13 residues. Germline V lookup: CDR1 SNHLY, CDR2 FYNNEI. The germline V and J ends were trimmed by 3 bases and 2 bases, with 8 bases remaining between them. In DNA, the CDR3 is TGTGCCAGCAGTGAGGGACGGGCCTACGAGCAGTACTTC. This codes for CASSEGRAYEQYF.

Here the CDR3 DNA reads TGTGCCAGTACAGACACTTTCTTAGGAGCAGATACGCAGTATTTT. Its translation is CASTDTFLGADTQYF. The V gene is TRBV19, the J gene TRBJ2-3; the D is unclear. V lost 7 bases and J lost 4, with 18 bases in between. This CDR3 is 15 amino acids long. Germline assignment: CDR1 LNHDA and CDR2 SQIVND (reference sequence).

This rearrangement joins TRBV7-2 to TRBJ1-1, with a weak D call TRBD1 (5 bases). V was shortened by 4 bases and J by 0 bases, with 12 bases between the two germline ends. This CDR3 is 15 amino acids long. Germline V gene lookup returns CDR1 SGHTA and CDR2 FQGNSA. CDR3 sequence: CASSYLGALNTEAFF. CDR3 nucleotides: TGTGCCAGCAGCTATCTAGGGGCTCTGAACACTGAAGCTTTCTTT.

The J gene is TRBJ1-5, the V gene TRBV4-3; D not resolved. This CDR3 comprises 14 residues. The V gene lost 1 base and the J gene lost 4 bases, with 8 bases spanning the gap. Germline V gene sequence: CDR1 LGHNA, CDR2 YSLEER. CDR3 DNA sequence: TGCGCCAGCAGCCAAGGCGACGGGAATCAGCCCCAGCATTTT. This codes for CASSQGDGNQPQHF.

The genes are TRBV7-6 and TRBJ1-3; D not certain. V was cut by 2 bases and J by 0 bases, with 5 bases left in between. The V gene's germline CDR1 is SGHVS and CDR2 FNYEAQ. There are 14 residues in the CDR3. The CDR3 nucleotides read TGTGCCAGCAGCTTATGGAGCTCTGGAAACACCATATATTTT. The encoded protein is CASSLWSSGNTIYF.

This sequence joins TRBV5-5 and TRBJ2-3; TRBD2 matches 13 bases. V lost 5 bases and J lost 4; bases outside the gene matches: 16. This CDR3 contains 19 residues. Germline V gives CDR1 SGHKS, CDR2 YYEKEE (reference sequence). This CDR3 reads CASRSGTSGALAWADTQYF. DNA of the CDR3: TGTGCCAGCAGATCCGGGACTAGCGGGGCTTTGGCCTGGGCAGATACGCAGTATTTT.

J is TRBJ1-6 and V is TRBV7-2, with a tentative D call TRBD1 (6 bases). V gave up 3 bases and J gave up 1 base, with 7 bases separating them. Germline CDR1 and CDR2: SGHTA and FQGNSA. The CDR3 extends over 15 amino acids. The CDR3 loop reads CASSLGASYNSPLHF. In DNA form, the CDR3 reads TGTGCCAGCAGCTTGGGGGCGTCCTATAATTCACCCCTCCACTTT.